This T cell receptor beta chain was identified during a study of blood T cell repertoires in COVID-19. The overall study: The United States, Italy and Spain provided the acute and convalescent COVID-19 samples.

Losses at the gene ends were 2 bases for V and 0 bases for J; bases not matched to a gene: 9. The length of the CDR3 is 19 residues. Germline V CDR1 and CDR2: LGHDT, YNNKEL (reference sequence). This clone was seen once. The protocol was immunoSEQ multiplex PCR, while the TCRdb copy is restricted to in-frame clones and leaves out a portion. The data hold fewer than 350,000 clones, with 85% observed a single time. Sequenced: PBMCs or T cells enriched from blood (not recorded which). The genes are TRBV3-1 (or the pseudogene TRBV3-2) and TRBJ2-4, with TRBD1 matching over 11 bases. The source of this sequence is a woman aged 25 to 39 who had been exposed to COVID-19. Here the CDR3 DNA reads TGTGCCAGCAGCCAAACGGGACAGGGGGTCATTCTAGCCAAAAACATTCAGTACTTC. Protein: CASSQTGQGVILAKNIQYF.